This is a list of T cell receptor beta chains from one sample in a study of cytomegalovirus exposure and HLA in healthy donors. Measured with immunoSEQ multiplex PCR; TCRdb has only the in-frame clones, and not every one. The sample carries 200,000 or so clones, over 65% recorded once. Material: PBMCs. These receptors were collected from a woman between 45 and 60 years old in good health and CMV-seropositive. Both conserved end residues are trimmed from each CDR3. Each record gives: V gene, J gene, CDR3 protein.

TRBV5-1	TRBJ2-7	ASSLGGLAGSYEQY
TRBV15	TRBJ1-4	ATSREDSGNEKLF
TRBV5-1	TRBJ2-3	ASSPTGTDTQY
TRBV7-3	TRBJ1-3	ASSLEAASGNTIY
TRBV6-6	TRBJ2-1	ASKLGQGNHEQF
TRBV11-2	TRBJ2-2	ASSLTSVGTGELF
TRBV11-3	TRBJ2-7	ASSLSTGLAEQY
TRBV30	TRBJ2-5	AWSVLAQETQY
TRBV4-1	TRBJ2-7	ASSQDRTGSYEQY
TRBV5-1	TRBJ2-5	ASSPAGETQY
TRBV7-2	TRBJ1-1	ASSFNSLEAF
TRBV30	TRBJ1-5	AWNSGQGYQPQH
TRBV7-2	TRBJ2-2	ASSLFGGTNTGELF
TRBV7-6	TRBJ1-6	ASSNPEGSGDSPLH
TRBV6-6	TRBJ1-5	ASSARVLISNQPQH
TRBV11-1	TRBJ2-1	ASSLFGGEGNEQF
TRBV18	TRBJ2-3	ASSPLDRGDTQY
TRBV4-2	TRBJ1-3	ASSPLGGSSGNTIY
TRBV11-3	TRBJ2-1	ASSGQGFYNEQF
TRBV6-5	TRBJ2-5	ATETGGRETQY
TRBV7-2	TRBJ1-4	ASSFDRQNEKLF
TRBV15	TRBJ1-5	ATSRETDARGQPQH
TRBV28	TRBJ2-1	ASSSGTSYNEQF
TRBV7-9	TRBJ2-2	ASSLSGAGELF
TRBV2	TRBJ2-5	ASSEVGRGGRGETQY
TRBV14	TRBJ2-1	ASSQRGNEQF
TRBV5-8	TRBJ2-3	ASSFAGITDTQY